This TCR delta chain was recorded in a study of gamma-delta T cells after stem cell transplantation. TCRdb re-processed the RT-PCR reads via CATT. Altogether around 13,000 delta-chain clones are present, roughly a third being singletons, with the ten largest covering 3.5% to 4%. A few counts support this clone. Germline lookup yields CDR1 TSWWSYY and CDR2 QGS. CDR3 length: 18 residues. J gave up 0 bases and V 0 bases, and 10 bases lay outside the gene matches. The chain recombines TRDV1 with TRDJ1; 7 bases match TRDD3. The TCR was taken from a human donor. It is not recorded whose cells these are; they may come from a transplant donor. Sequencing was performed on gamma-delta T cells. CDR3 sequence (DNA): TGTGCTCTTGGGGAACTTACGCGAGGGGGATCGTACACCGATAAACTCATCTTT. Amino acids: CALGELTRGGSYTDKLIF.